This TCR beta chain was sequenced in a study of Ad26.COV2.S vaccination and SARS-CoV-2 variants. Documented treatment: approximately 18 received Ad26.COV2.S at low or high dose, single or two shots; several received placebo; per-sample allocation not given. Following the first vaccine or placebo injection, samples were taken on day 63. This CDR3 has 15 residues. Germline V CDR1 and CDR2: SGHAT, FQNNGV. Trimming took 6 bases from V and 7 from J, leaving 16 bases between them. Worth noting for this clone: The antigen is not known.

Generated by immunoSEQ multiplex PCR, the TCRdb table keeps only in-frame clones and is missing some. The sample lists more than 400,000 clones; less than 95% were seen once. Study findings and constraints: After vaccination, reports described spike-specific CD8+ and CD4+ T cell responses as showing substantial breadth.

The material sequenced was peripheral blood, taken in a trial of Ad26.COV2.S vaccine versus placebo. The receptor was isolated from a person aged 18 to 59 who received the Ad26.COV2.S COVID-19 vaccine or a placebo. V usage is TRBV11-2 and J usage is TRBJ1-6, with D perhaps TRBD1 (5 bases). CDR3 loop: CASSYGDGINSPLHF. The DNA of the CDR3 is TGTGCCAGCAGTTACGGGGACGGAATAAATTCACCCCTCCACTTT.